Reported below is one T cell receptor beta chain. Its antigen remains unknown. This specimen belongs to a study of long-term antiretroviral therapy in people with HIV. With survey level as its setting, the immunoSEQ assay was v3.0. The data were produced by immunoSEQ multiplex PCR, yet TCRdb's version contains in-frame clones alone and is incomplete. The top ten hold about 6% of the sample, which has about 39,000 clones, 75% to 90% seen once. Looked up from germline, CDR1 is MGHRA and CDR2 is YSYEKL. CDR3 size: 14 residues. V was shortened by 0 bases and J by 2 bases, with 7 bases between the two germline ends. Findings and caveats of the study: When set beside controls, HIV repertoires had CDR3 length ranges that were narrower.

The rearrangement links TRBV4-1 to TRBJ2-5; D is unclear. This receptor was obtained from a woman between 50 and 59 years old with HIV. Source: unsorted PBMCs, taken 3.1 years after starting antiretroviral therapy. The CDR3 DNA follows: TGCGCCAGCAGCCAAGAAAGAATTCAAGAGACCCAGTACTTC. Its protein product is CASSQERIQETQYF.